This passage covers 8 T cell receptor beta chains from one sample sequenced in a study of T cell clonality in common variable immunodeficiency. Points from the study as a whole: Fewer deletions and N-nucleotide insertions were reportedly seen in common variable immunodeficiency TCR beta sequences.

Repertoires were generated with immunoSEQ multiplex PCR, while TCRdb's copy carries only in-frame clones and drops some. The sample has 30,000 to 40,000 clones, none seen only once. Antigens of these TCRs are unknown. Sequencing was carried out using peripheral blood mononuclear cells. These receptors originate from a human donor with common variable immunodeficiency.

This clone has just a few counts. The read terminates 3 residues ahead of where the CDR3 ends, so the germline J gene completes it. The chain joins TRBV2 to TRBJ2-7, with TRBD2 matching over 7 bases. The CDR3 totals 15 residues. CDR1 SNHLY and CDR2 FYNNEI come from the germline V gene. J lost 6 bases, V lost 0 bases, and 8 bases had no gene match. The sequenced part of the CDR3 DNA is TGTGCCAGCAGTGAAGCTTGGGGGGGTCGCAGCGAG. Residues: CASSEAWGGRSE. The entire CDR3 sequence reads CASSEAWGGRSEQYF.

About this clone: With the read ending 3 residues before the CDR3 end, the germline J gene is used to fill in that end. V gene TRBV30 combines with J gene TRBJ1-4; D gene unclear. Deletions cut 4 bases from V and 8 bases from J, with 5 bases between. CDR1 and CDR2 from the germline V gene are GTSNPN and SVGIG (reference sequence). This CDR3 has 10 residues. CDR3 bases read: TGTGCCTGGATTGGCGAAAAA. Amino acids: CAWIGEK. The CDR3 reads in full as CAWIGEKLFF.

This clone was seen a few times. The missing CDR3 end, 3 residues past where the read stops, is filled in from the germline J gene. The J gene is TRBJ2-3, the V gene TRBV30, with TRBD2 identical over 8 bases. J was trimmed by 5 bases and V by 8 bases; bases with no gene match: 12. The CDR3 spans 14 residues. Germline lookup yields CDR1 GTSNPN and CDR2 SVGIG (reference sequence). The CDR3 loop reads CAIGESGGLDTQYF. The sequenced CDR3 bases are TGTGCCATAGGGGAAAGCGGGGGATTAGATACG.

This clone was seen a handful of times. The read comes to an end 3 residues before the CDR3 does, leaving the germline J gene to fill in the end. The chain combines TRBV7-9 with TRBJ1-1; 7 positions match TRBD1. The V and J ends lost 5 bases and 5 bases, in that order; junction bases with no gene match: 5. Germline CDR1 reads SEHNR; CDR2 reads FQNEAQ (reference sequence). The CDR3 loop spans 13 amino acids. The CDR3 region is CASSHTDRTEAFF. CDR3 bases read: TGTGCCAGCAGCCATACGGACAGGACTGAA. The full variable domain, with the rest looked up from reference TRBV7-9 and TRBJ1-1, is DTGVSQNPRHKITKRGQNVTFRCDPISEHNRLYWYRQTLGQGPEFLTYFQNEAQLEKSRLLSDRFSAERPKGSFSTLEIQRTEQGDSAMYLCASSHTDRTEAFFGQGTRLTVV.

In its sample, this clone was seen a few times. The CDR3 DNA, read in part, is TGTGCCAGCAGCCCTACTACCGGGGGGCAAGAGACC. Protein product: CASSPTTGGQET. Given in full, the CDR3 is CASSPTTGGQETQYF. This chain connects TRBV2 to TRBJ2-5, with 7 bases that match TRBD2. The read is 3 residues too short to cover the CDR3 end, so that end is filled in from the germline J gene. This CDR3 is built from 15 residues. Looked up from germline, CDR1 is SNHLY and CDR2 is FYNNEI. With V trimmed by 6 bases and J by 2 bases, 9 bases remained unmatched.

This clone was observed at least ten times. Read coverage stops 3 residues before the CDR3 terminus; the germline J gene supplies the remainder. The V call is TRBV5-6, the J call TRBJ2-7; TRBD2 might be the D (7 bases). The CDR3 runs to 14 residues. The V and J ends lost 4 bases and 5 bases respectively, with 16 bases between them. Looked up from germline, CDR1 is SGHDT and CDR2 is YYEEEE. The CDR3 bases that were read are TGTGCCAGCAGCCCTCAAGGGGGGGGACACGAG. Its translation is CASSPQGGGHE. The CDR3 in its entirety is CASSPQGGGHEQYF.

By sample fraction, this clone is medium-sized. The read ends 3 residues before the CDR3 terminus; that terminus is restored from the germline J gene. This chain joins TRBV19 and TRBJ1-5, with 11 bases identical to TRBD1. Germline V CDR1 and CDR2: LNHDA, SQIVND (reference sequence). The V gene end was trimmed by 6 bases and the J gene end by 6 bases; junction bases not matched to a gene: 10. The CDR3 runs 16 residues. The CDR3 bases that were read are TGTGCCAGTAGCCCCCCGGACAGGGGGCAGGGTCAGCCC. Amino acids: CASSPPDRGQGQP. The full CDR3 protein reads CASSPPDRGQGQPQHF. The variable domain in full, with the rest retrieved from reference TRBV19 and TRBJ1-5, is DGGITQSPKYLFRKEGQNVTLSCEQNLNHDAMYWYRQDPGQGLRLIYYSQIVNDFQKGDIAEGYSVSREKKESFPLTVTSAQKNPTAFYLCASSPPDRGQGQPQHFGDGTRLSIL.

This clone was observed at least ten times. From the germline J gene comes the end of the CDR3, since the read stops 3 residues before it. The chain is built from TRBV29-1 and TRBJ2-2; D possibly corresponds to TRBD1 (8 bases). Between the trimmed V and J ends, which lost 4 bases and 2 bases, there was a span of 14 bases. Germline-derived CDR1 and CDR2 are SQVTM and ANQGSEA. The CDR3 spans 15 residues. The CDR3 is CSVGGGQVNTGELFF. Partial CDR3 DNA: TGCAGCGTTGGGGGGGGACAGGTTAACACCGGGGAG.